The source of this T cell receptor beta chain is a study of identical twins. Study-wide points: Out-of-frame alpha sequences common to twins exhibited an excess of low generation probability.

V lost 8 bases to trimming and J lost 5 bases; unmatched junction nucleotides: 12. The length of the CDR3 is 14 residues. The germline gives CDR1 SQVTM, CDR2 ANQGSEA. Regarding this clonotype: What it binds is unknown.

One entry per CDR3 protein, called by TCRdb with MiXCR from the 5' RACE reads. The sample has around 290,000 distinct CDR3 sequences, roughly 9.7% seen once; the top ten hold 7% to 8.5%. This sample was also put to use in a study of yellow fever vaccine responses in identical twins.

The sample consisted of CD8+ T cells sorted from blood. This receptor was taken from a woman between 18 and 30 years old in good health. The rearrangement joins TRBV29-1 to TRBJ2-7, with 10 bases identical to TRBD1. The CDR3 sequence is CSSNFLTGGDEQYF. In DNA form, the CDR3 reads TGCAGCTCCAACTTCTTGACAGGGGGCGACGAGCAGTACTTC.